The clone carrying this T cell receptor beta chain was observed once. Only in-frame clones appear in the TCRdb table, and some are missing; sequencing was by immunoSEQ multiplex PCR. Of about 61,000 clones listed, about nine tenths are singletons. These data belong to a study of blood T cell repertoires in COVID-19. The J segment lost 6 bases and the V segment lost 4 bases, leaving 6 bases of the junction unmatched. The CDR3 extends over 14 amino acids. Germline V gene lookup returns CDR1 SGDLS and CDR2 YYNGEE. The origin of this receptor is a woman in her forties or fifties with active or convalescent COVID-19. Sample: peripheral blood. The chain has TRBV9 and TRBJ2-1; 8 bases agree with TRBD2. In DNA, the CDR3 is TGTGCCAGCAGCCCCCGGGAGGGCCGCAATGAGCAGTTCTTC. Translating gives CASSPREGRNEQFF.